This entry lists 26 T cell receptor beta chains sequenced from one sample in a study of blood T cell repertoires in COVID-19. TCRdb keeps only in-frame clones here, not all; method: immunoSEQ multiplex PCR. The sample includes some 140,000 clones, roughly nine tenths of them seen just once. Sequencing was performed on peripheral blood. The receptors originated from a middle-aged man with acute or convalescent COVID-19.

This chain links TRBV30 with TRBJ1-1, with D possibly matching TRBD1 (6 bases). The CDR3 spans 13 residues. From germline, CDR1 is GTSNPN and CDR2 SVGIG (reference sequence). V dropped 0 bases and J dropped 4 bases, with 9 bases sitting between them. The CDR3 sequence is CAWSVRGGTEAFF. The CDR3 DNA follows: TGTGCCTGGAGTGTACGAGGGGGCACTGAAGCTTTCTTT. The entire variable domain, with the rest obtained from reference TRBV30 and TRBJ1-1, is as follows: SQTIHQWPATLVQPVGSPLSLECTVEGTSNPNLYWYRQAAGRGLQLLFYSVGIGQISSEVPQNLSASRPQDRQFILSSKKLLLSDSGFYLCAWSVRGGTEAFFGQGTRLTVV.

This rearrangement joins TRBV23-1 to TRBJ1-6; D ambiguous. TRBV23-1 is treated as an ORF (open reading frame) with a function not yet certain. The CDR3 extends over 12 amino acids. V was cut by 6 bases and J by 9 bases, with 9 bases left in between. The CDR3 is CASRGSGSPLHF. In nucleotides, the CDR3 is TGCGCCAGCAGGGGCAGTGGTTCACCCCTCCACTTT.

The rearrangement uses TRBV30 and TRBJ1-3, with 7 bases identical to TRBD1. This CDR3 spans 13 amino acids. J gave up 4 bases and V 6 bases, and 6 bases lay outside the gene matches. The germline V gene has CDR1 GTSNPN and CDR2 SVGIG (reference sequence). CDR3 region: CACKGGWGNTIYF. CDR3 sequence (DNA): TGTGCCTGTAAAGGGGGCTGGGGAAACACCATATATTTT.

This clone has just one count. The chain uses TRBV18 and TRBJ2-7, with D possibly being TRBD2 (5 bases). The CDR3 covers 14 residues. Germline lookup yields CDR1 KGHSH and CDR2 LQKENI. V was pared by 5 bases and J by 6 bases, with 17 bases between. The CDR3 here is CASSSYTGLTEQYF. DNA for the CDR3: TGTGCCAGCTCATCCTACACGGGGTTGACCGAGCAGTACTTC.

The table lists this clone with a few counts. The chain employs TRBV11-3 and TRBJ2-1; 10 bases line up with TRBD1. Trimming at V came to 4 bases and at J to 6 bases, leaving 6 bases not matched to a gene. Germline-derived CDR1 and CDR2 are SGHNT and YENEEA. The CDR3 consists of 15 residues. CDR3 in DNA: TGTGCCAGCAGCTCCGGGACAGGGGAGGTCAATGAGCAGTTCTTC. The encoded protein is CASSSGTGEVNEQFF.

DNA for the CDR3: TGTGCCAGTAGTATAGAATTTAACCAGAGGGGCAATCAGCCCCAGCATTTT. Protein sequence: CASSIEFNQRGNQPQHF. The V call is TRBV19, the J call TRBJ1-5; D unclear. Trimming cost V 0 bases and J 2 bases, with 14 bases left between them. The CDR3 is made up of 17 amino acids. Germline CDR1 reads LNHDA; CDR2 reads SQIVND (reference sequence).

This chain joins TRBV30 and TRBJ1-4, with no clear D. CDR3 size: 11 residues. V was clipped by 0 bases and J by 7 bases, with 3 bases between them. Germline CDR1 is GTSNPN and CDR2 is SVGIG (reference sequence). Here the CDR3 reads CAWSVSEKLFF. Here the CDR3 DNA reads TGTGCCTGGAGTGTTAGTGAAAAACTGTTTTTT.

The chain combines TRBV10-3 with TRBJ2-3, with a possible D match to TRBD1 (5 bases). Germline V gene sequence: CDR1 ENHRY, CDR2 SYGVKD. Trimming took 6 bases from V and 4 from J, leaving 11 bases between them. The CDR3 sequence is 13 residues long. The CDR3 is CAIRRQLADTQYF. In DNA, the CDR3 is TGTGCCATCAGAAGACAGCTCGCAGATACGCAGTATTTT.

The chain is built from TRBV7-2 and TRBJ2-5; 7 bases map to TRBD2. With 5 bases clipped from V and 3 bases from J, the junction kept 9 bases outside the gene matches. The CDR3 has 15 residues. The V gene's germline CDR1 is SGHTA and CDR2 FQGNSA. The CDR3 nucleotides are TGTGCCAGCAGCACAGCTGGCGGGACTAAAGAGACCCAGTACTTC. This codes for CASSTAGGTKETQYF.

This rearrangement joins TRBV6-1 to TRBJ1-6; weak D call: TRBD1 (6 bases). The V end was cut by 1 base, the J end by 14 bases, with 18 bases between. This CDR3 spans 15 amino acids. Germline values: CDR1 MNHNS, CDR2 SASEGT. Here the CDR3 reads CASSEEGVPTATLHF. CDR3 in DNA: TGTGCCAGCAGTGAAGAGGGGGTGCCGACGGCTACCCTCCACTTT.

This chain joins TRBV7-6 and TRBJ2-2, with D possibly TRBD1 on 6 matching bases. V was pared by 7 bases and J by 7 bases, with 19 bases between. The V gene's germline CDR1 is SGHVS and CDR2 FNYEAQ. CDR3 size: 15 residues. CDR3 nucleotides: TGTGCCAGCACCCGGATTGCAGGGGCGGGCGGGGAGCTGTTTTTT. Its protein is CASTRIAGAGGELFF.

The chain couples TRBV10-3 to TRBJ2-5; TRBD2 might be the D (6 bases). The germline CDR1 and CDR2 sequences are ENHRY and SYGVKD. V was pared by 0 bases and J by 3 bases, with 17 bases between. The CDR3 sequence is 17 residues long. This CDR3 is CAISESSRGARKETQYF. In DNA, the CDR3 is TGTGCCATCAGTGAGTCGTCGCGCGGGGCGCGTAAAGAGACCCAGTACTTC.

The rearrangement uses TRBV19 and TRBJ1-2, with 7 bases lining up with TRBD1. V was clipped by 3 bases and J by 0 bases; unmatched bases: 4. This CDR3 is built from 15 residues. Germline CDR1 is LNHDA and CDR2 is SQIVND (reference sequence). The chain's CDR3 is CASSIQRGPNYGYTF. In nucleotides, the CDR3 is TGTGCCAGTAGTATCCAGAGGGGGCCTAACTATGGCTACACCTTC.

This clone showed up just once. This sequence joins TRBV28 and TRBJ1-1; a possible D gene is TRBD1 (6 bases). CDR3 length: 14 amino acids. V dropped 6 bases and J dropped 0 bases, with 11 bases sitting between them. Germline V lookup: CDR1 MDHEN, CDR2 SYDVKM. In DNA, the CDR3 is TGTGCCAGCAGCGGACAGATAGTGAACACTGAAGCTTTCTTT. Amino acids: CASSGQIVNTEAFF.

V is TRBV19 and J is TRBJ1-2; TRBD1 matches at 8 bases. The CDR3 has 15 residues. After removal of 3 bases from V and 6 bases from J, the junction contained 9 bases not matched to a gene. CDR1 and CDR2 (germline): LNHDA, SQIVND (reference sequence). The DNA for the CDR3 is TGTGCCAGTAGTATTAAGCGTGGACAGGGCCATGGCTACACCTTC. Protein sequence: CASSIKRGQGHGYTF.

The chain employs TRBV5-6 and TRBJ2-7; the match to TRBD2 covers 7 bases. The CDR3 contains 14 residues. Germline CDR1 reads SGHDT; CDR2 reads YYEEEE. The V segment lost 5 bases and the J segment 5 bases; nucleotides outside the gene matches: 10. CDR3 amino acids: CASSHRGGSHEQYF. For the CDR3, the DNA is TGTGCCAGCAGTCATCGGGGAGGGTCCCACGAGCAGTACTTC.

The chain links TRBV29-1 to TRBJ2-1; 11 nucleotides match TRBD2. This CDR3 comprises 13 residues. Looked up from germline, CDR1 is SQVTM and CDR2 is ANQGSEA. V gave up 7 bases and J gave up 3 bases; unmatched junction bases: 2. The CDR3 region is CSDSGRVYNEQFF. The DNA for the CDR3 is TGCAGCGATAGCGGGAGGGTCTACAATGAGCAGTTCTTC.

The rearrangement joins TRBV2 to TRBJ1-2; the match to TRBD1 covers 8 bases. The germline CDR1 and CDR2 sequences are SNHLY and FYNNEI. There are 15 residues in the CDR3. The J segment lost 5 bases and the V segment lost 3 bases, leaving 8 bases of the junction unmatched. The CDR3 nucleotides read TGTGCCAGCAGTGAGCGTCAGGGGGCCGGGTATGGCTACACCTTC. Amino acid sequence: CASSERQGAGYGYTF.

The chain employs TRBV5-5 and TRBJ1-4; 9 bases fit TRBD1. The germline V gene has CDR1 SGHKS and CDR2 YYEKEE (reference sequence). This CDR3 is built from 16 residues. Trimming cost V 3 bases and J 2 bases; bases outside gene matches: 5. CDR3 loop: CASSSGQGRTNEKLFF. CDR3 in DNA: TGTGCCAGCAGCTCCGGACAGGGGCGGACTAATGAAAAACTGTTTTTT.

This CDR3 is CASSGDWYEQYF. The CDR3, as DNA: TGTGCCAGCTCCGGGGATTGGTACGAGCAGTACTTC. This sequence joins TRBV7-6 and TRBJ2-7; the D gene is possibly TRBD2 (5 bases). The germline V gene has CDR1 SGHVS and CDR2 FNYEAQ. Trimming stripped 8 bases from V and 4 bases from J, with 12 bases between. This CDR3 is 12 amino acids long.

V and J are TRBV9 and TRBJ1-4; D gene ambiguous. Trimming shortened V by 0 bases and J by 8 bases, and 14 bases separated the two germline ends. Germline V gives CDR1 SGDLS, CDR2 YYNGEE. This CDR3 spans 15 amino acids. The DNA for the CDR3 is TGTGCCAGCAGCGTAGGGTCGGGAATTTCCGAAAAACTGTTTTTT. As protein: CASSVGSGISEKLFF.

The chain carries TRBV4-1 and TRBJ1-1; unclear D gene. Looked up from germline, CDR1 is MGHRA and CDR2 is YSYEKL. The CDR3 has 15 residues. V lost 1 base and J lost 0, with 9 bases in between. The CDR3 reads CASSQGAFLNTEAFF. The CDR3 coding sequence is TGCGCCAGCAGCCAAGGGGCCTTCCTGAACACTGAAGCTTTCTTT.

This chain links TRBV28 with TRBJ1-1, with D hard to call. Germline V gives CDR1 MDHEN, CDR2 SYDVKM. The V and J ends lost 5 bases and 7 bases respectively, with 14 bases between them. This CDR3 has 13 amino acids. The CDR3 DNA sequence: TGTGCCAGCAGTCCCAGATTGTTTCGTGAAGCTTTCTTT. Translating gives CASSPRLFREAFF.

This chain connects TRBV11-2 to TRBJ2-2; D perhaps matches TRBD2 (5 bases). CDR1 and CDR2 from the germline V gene are SGHAT and FQNNGV. The V end lost 1 base, the J end lost 7 bases, and 10 bases lay between the germline ends. This CDR3 is built from 14 residues. The CDR3 DNA reads TGTGCCAGCAGCTTAGGGTCCGGGATCGGGGAGCTGTTTTTT. It codes for CASSLGSGIGELFF. The full variable domain, with the rest looked up from reference TRBV11-2 and TRBJ2-2, is EAGVAQSPRYKIIEKRQSVAFWCNPISGHATLYWYQQILGQGPKLLIQFQNNGVVDDSQLPKDRFSAERLKGVDSTLKIQPAKLEDSAVYLCASSLGSGIGELFFGEGSRLTVL.

This clone was detected only a few times. This chain connects TRBV7-9 to TRBJ2-7, with 9 bases aligning to TRBD1. Germline V gene sequence: CDR1 SEHNR, CDR2 FQNEAQ (reference sequence). The V gene end was trimmed by 4 bases and the J gene end by 5 bases; junction bases not matched to a gene: 6. CDR3 size: 14 residues. The CDR3 bases are TGTGCCAGCAGCTATCCGGGACAGGGCCACGAGCAGTACTTC. Translation: CASSYPGQGHEQYF.

DNA for the CDR3: TGTGCCAGCAGCCAAGACAGGAATCAGCCCCAGCATTTT. This translates into CASSQDRNQPQHF. The rearrangement links TRBV14 to TRBJ1-5; no clear D. The CDR3 totals 13 residues. CDR1 and CDR2 from the germline V gene are SGHDN and FVKESK. Trimming removed 0 bases at V and 4 bases at J, with 4 bases between.